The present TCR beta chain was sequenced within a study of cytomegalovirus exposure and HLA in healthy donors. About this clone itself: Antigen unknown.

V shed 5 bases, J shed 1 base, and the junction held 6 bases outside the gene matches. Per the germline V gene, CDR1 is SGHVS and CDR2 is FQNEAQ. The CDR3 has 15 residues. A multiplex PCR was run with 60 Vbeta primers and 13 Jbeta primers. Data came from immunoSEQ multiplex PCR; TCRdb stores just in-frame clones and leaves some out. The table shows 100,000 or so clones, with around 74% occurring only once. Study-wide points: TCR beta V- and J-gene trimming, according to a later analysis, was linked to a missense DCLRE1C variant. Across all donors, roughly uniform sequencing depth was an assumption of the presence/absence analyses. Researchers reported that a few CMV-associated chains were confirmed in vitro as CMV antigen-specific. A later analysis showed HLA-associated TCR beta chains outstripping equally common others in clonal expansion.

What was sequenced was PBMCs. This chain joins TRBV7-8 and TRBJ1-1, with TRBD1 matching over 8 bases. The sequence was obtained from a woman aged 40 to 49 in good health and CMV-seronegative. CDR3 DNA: TGTGCCAGCAGCCCCCCAGGACAGGGGAACACTGAAGCTTTCTTT. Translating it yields CASSPPGQGNTEAFF.